This T cell receptor (beta chain) was sequenced for a study of blood T cell repertoires in COVID-19. Overall study context: The United States, Italy and Spain supplied acute and convalescent COVID-19 samples. Sources were T cells, B-cell-depleted T cells, or PBMCs; the material itself was cDNA or gDNA.

This CDR3 is 13 amino acids long. Trimming shortened V by 5 bases and J by 4 bases, and 11 bases separated the two germline ends. The germline CDR1 and CDR2 sequences are LNHDA and SQIVND (reference sequence). The Seattle site enrolled patients during active infection and followed them longitudinally. Authors' processing steps: The assay estimated nucleated cells by amplifying reference gene primers. The data were produced by immunoSEQ multiplex PCR, yet TCRdb's version contains in-frame clones alone and is incomplete. That table furnishes V, J and clone size, whereas the DNA furnished D and trimming. The sample consists of approximately 110,000 clones, 92% of them appearing once.

V and J are TRBV19 and TRBJ1-2; TRBD1 is a possible D gene (5 bases). The TCR was taken from a man in his fifties with COVID-19, enrolled during active disease. The sequenced material came from peripheral blood. This CDR3 is CASSAGPAYGYTF. In nucleotides, the CDR3 is TGTGCCAGTAGTGCAGGGCCCGCCTATGGCTACACCTTC.